These 2 T cell receptor beta chains were sequenced from one sample in a study of cytotoxic CD8 clonotypes in ibrutinib-treated CLL (dated by TCRdb to the early 2020s). Library preparation was by the immunoSEQ multiplex PCR assay. TCRdb provides this immuneACCESS table in a form limited to in-frame rearrangements. Some clones are lacking; in checked studies, under half of them reflect an unresolved V gene, and why the rest are absent is not known. This sample holds more than 200,000 clones; about four fifths were observed only once. The ten largest clonotypes hold roughly an eighth of the sample. This specimen's time point label, interpreted: about twelve months on ibrutinib. The sequencing here drew on PBMCs, taken after 12 months of ibrutinib treatment. Every receptor here comes from a human donor with chronic lymphocytic leukemia.

The rearrangement uses TRBV5-4 and TRBJ1-2, with a possible D match to TRBD1 (5 bases). CDR3 length: 12 residues. Germline lookup yields CDR1 SGHNT and CDR2 YYREEE (reference sequence). V was shortened by 1 base and J by 7 bases, with 8 bases between the two germline ends. The CDR3 loop is CASSLSGGGYTF. The CDR3 nucleotides read TGTGCCAGCAGCTTGTCTGGGGGTGGCTACACCTTC.

J is TRBJ2-7 and V is TRBV2; 15 bases agree with TRBD2. Germline lookup yields CDR1 SNHLY and CDR2 FYNNEI. The CDR3 runs 17 residues. With V trimmed by 3 bases and J by 2 bases, 5 bases remained unmatched. CDR3 coding DNA: TGTGCCAGCAGTGACGGGACTAGCGGGGGGCCAACCTACGAGCAGTACTTC. It is translated as CASSDGTSGGPTYEQYF.